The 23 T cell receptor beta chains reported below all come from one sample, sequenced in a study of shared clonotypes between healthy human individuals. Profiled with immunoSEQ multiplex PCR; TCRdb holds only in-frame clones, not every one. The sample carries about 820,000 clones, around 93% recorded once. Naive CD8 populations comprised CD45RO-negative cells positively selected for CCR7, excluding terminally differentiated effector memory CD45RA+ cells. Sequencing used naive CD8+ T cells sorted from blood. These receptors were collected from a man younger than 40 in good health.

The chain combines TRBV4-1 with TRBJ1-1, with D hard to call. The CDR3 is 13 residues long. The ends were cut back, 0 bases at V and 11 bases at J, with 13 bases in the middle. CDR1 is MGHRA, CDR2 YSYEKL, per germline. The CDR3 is CASSQDPDVEAFF. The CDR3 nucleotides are TGCGCCAGCAGCCAAGATCCTGACGTTGAGGCTTTCTTT.

CDR3 residues: CASSGGLAGSYNEQFF. In nucleotides, the CDR3 is TGCGCCAGCAGCGGGGGGCTAGCGGGGTCCTACAATGAGCAGTTCTTC. This chain links TRBV5-1 with TRBJ2-1; 9 bases align to TRBD2. This CDR3 comprises 16 residues. Germline V gene sequence: CDR1 SGHRS, CDR2 YFSETQ. V lost 4 bases to trimming and J lost 1 base; unmatched junction nucleotides: 6. Variable domain in full (rest from reference TRBV5-1 and TRBJ2-1): KAGVTQTPRYLIKTRGQQVTLSCSPISGHRSVSWYQQTPGQGLQFLFEYFSETQRNKGNFPGRFSGRQFSNSRSEMNVSTLELGDSALYLCASSGGLAGSYNEQFFGPGTRLTVL.

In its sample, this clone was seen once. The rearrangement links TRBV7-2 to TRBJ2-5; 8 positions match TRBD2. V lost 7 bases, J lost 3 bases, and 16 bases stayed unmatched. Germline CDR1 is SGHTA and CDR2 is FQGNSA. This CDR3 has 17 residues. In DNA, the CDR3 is TGTGCCAGCACACATGGTTATAGCGGGGAAATAAAAGAGACCCAGTACTTC. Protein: CASTHGYSGEIKETQYF.

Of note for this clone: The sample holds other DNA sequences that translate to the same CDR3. CDR3 sequence reads: CASSRTGELFF. In DNA form, the CDR3 reads TGTGCCAGCAGTAGAACCGGGGAGCTGTTTTTT. This chain connects TRBV27 to TRBJ2-2, with D hard to call. The CDR3 has 11 amino acids. Germline V gene data show CDR1 as MNHEY and CDR2 as SMNVEV (reference sequence). Trimming shortened V by 5 bases and J by 5 bases, and 3 bases separated the two germline ends.

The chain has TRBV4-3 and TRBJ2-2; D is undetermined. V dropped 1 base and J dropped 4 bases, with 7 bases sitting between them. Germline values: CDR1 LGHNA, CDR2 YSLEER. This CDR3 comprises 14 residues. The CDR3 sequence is CASSQGSATGELFF. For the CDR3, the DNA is TGCGCCAGCAGCCAAGGGTCGGCCACCGGGGAGCTGTTTTTT.

The CDR3 DNA follows: TGTGCCAGCACCCGGGGGGAGGGTTTGGATGAGCAGTTCTTC. This sequence encodes CASTRGEGLDEQFF. This sequence joins TRBV27 and TRBJ2-1; TRBD2 aligns across 7 bases. J was trimmed by 8 bases and V by 7 bases; bases with no gene match: 11. This CDR3 has 14 amino acids. Looked up from germline, CDR1 is MNHEY and CDR2 is SMNVEV (reference sequence).

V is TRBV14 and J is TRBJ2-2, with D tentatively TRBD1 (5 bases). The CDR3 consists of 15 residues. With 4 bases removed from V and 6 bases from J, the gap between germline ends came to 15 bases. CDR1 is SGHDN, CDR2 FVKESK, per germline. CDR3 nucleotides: TGTGCCAGCAGCCCCCGGACATATGGCTCCGGGGAGCTGTTTTTT. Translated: CASSPRTYGSGELFF.

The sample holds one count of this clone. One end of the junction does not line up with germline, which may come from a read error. CDR3 sequence: CASSLGVGARDNNEQFF. In DNA form, the CDR3 reads TGTGCTAGCAGCTTGGGCGTGGGTGCTCGGGACAACAATGAGCAGTTCTTC. This rearrangement joins TRBV7-7 to TRBJ2-1; D perhaps matches TRBD1 (6 bases). The CDR3 runs to 17 residues. Germline V lookup: CDR1 SSHAT, CDR2 FNYEAQ (reference sequence).

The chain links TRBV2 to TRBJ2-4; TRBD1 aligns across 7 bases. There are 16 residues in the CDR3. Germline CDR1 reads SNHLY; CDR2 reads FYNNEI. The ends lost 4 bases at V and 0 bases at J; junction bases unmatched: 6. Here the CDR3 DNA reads TGTGCCAGCAGTGTCGACAGGGAGATAGCCAAAAACATTCAGTACTTC. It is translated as CASSVDREIAKNIQYF.

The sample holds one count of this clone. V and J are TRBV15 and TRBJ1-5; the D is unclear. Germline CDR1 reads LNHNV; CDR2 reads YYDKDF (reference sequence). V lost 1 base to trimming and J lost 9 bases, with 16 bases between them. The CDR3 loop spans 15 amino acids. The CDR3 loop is CATSRVRGARTPQHF. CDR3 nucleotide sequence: TGTGCCACCAGCAGAGTACGAGGAGCTCGAACGCCCCAGCATTTT.

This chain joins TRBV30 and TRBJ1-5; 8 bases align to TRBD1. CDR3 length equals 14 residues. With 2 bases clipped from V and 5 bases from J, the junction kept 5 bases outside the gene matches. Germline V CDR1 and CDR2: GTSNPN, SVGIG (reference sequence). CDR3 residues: CAWSNGQGHQPQHF. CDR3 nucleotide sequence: TGTGCCTGGAGTAACGGACAGGGTCATCAGCCCCAGCATTTT.

The CDR3 DNA follows: TGCGCCAGCAGTGATAGCGGGAGGGTTTTCCACGAGCAGTACTTC. It codes for CASSDSGRVFHEQYF. The chain couples TRBV5-1 to TRBJ2-7; 11 nucleotides match TRBD2. CDR1 is SGHRS, CDR2 YFSETQ, per germline. The CDR3 consists of 15 residues. V was clipped by 5 bases and J by 5 bases; unmatched bases: 9.

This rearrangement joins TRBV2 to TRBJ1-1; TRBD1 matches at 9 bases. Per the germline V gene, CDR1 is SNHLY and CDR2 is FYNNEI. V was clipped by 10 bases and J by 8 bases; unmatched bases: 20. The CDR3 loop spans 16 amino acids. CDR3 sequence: CATPSGGTGNVVEAFF. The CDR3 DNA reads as TGTGCCACTCCGAGTGGTGGGACAGGGAATGTCGTCGAAGCTTTCTTT.

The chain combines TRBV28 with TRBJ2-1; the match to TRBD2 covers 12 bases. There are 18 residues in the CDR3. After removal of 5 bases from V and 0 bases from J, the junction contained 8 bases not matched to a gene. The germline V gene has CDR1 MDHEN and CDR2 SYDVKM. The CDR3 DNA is TGTGCCAGCAGTCCGGGACTAGCGGGTGTAAGCTCCTACAATGAGCAGTTCTTC. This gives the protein CASSPGLAGVSSYNEQFF.

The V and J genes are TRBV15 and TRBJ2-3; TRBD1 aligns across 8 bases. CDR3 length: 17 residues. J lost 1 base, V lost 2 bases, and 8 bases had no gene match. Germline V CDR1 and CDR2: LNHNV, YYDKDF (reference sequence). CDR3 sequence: CATSRTRDRTRTDTQYF. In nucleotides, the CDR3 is TGTGCCACCAGCAGAACCCGGGACAGGACACGCACAGATACGCAGTATTTT. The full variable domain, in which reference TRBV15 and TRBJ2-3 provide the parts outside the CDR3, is DAMVIQNPRYQVTQFGKPVTLSCSQTLNHNVMYWYQQKSSQAPKLLFHYYDKDFNNEADTPDNFQSRRPNTSFCFLDIRSPGLGDTAMYLCATSRTRDRTRTDTQYFGPGTRLTVL.

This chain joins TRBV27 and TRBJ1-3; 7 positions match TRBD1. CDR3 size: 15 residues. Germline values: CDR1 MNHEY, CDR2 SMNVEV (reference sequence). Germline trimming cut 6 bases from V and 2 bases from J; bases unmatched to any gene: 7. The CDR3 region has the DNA TGTGCCAGCAGGCGCTCGACAGGGCCTGGAAACACCATATATTTT. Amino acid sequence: CASRRSTGPGNTIYF.

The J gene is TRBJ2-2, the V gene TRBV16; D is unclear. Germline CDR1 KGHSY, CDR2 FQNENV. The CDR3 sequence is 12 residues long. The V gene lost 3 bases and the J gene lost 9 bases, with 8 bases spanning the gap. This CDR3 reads CASSQSAWELFF. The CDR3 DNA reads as TGTGCCAGCAGCCAGAGCGCTTGGGAGCTGTTTTTT. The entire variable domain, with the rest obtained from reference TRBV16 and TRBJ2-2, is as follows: GEEVAQTPKHLVRGEGQKAKLYCAPIKGHSYVFWYQQVLKNEFKFLISFQNENVFDETGMPKERFSAKCLPNSPCSLEIQATKLEDSAVYFCASSQSAWELFFGEGSRLTVL.

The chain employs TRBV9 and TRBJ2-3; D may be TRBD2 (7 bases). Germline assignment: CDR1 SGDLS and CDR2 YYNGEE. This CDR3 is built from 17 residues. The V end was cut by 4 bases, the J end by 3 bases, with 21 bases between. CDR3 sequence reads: CASSPQGGGSWTDTQYF. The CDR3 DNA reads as TGTGCCAGCAGCCCCCAAGGGGGGGGTTCCTGGACAGATACGCAGTATTTT.

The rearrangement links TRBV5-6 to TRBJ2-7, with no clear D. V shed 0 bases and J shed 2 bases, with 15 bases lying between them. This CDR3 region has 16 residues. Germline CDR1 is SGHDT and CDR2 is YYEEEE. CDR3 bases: TGTGCCAGCAGCTTGGTTTCGATGGCCGCTCCCTACGAGCAGTACTTC. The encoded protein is CASSLVSMAAPYEQYF.

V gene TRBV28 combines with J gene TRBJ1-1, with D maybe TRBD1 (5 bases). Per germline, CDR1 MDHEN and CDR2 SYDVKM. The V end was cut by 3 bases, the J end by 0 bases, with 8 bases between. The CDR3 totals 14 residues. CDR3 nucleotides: TGTGCCAGCAGTTTTGGGGCCCTGAACACTGAAGCTTTCTTT. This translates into CASSFGALNTEAFF.

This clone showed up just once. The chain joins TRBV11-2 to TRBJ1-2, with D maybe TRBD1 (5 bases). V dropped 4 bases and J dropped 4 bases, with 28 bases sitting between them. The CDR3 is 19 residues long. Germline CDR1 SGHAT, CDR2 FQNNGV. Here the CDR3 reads CASSSILRVDRDNPYGYTF. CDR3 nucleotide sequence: TGTGCCAGCAGCTCAATCCTAAGAGTAGACAGAGACAACCCCTATGGCTACACCTTC.

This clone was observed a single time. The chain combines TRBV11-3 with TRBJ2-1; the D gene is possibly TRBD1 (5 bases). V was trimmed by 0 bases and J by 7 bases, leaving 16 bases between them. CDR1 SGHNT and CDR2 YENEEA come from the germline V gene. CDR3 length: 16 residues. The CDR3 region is CASSLEGLPPENEQFF. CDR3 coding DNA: TGTGCCAGCAGCTTAGAGGGGCTTCCCCCGGAAAATGAGCAGTTCTTC.

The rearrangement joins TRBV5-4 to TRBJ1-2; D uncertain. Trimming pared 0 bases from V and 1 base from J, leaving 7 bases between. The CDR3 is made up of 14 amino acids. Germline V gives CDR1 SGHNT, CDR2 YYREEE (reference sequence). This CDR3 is CASSLGFGNYGYTF. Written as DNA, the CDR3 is TGTGCCAGCAGCTTGGGATTTGGTAACTATGGCTACACCTTC.